This is a list of T cell receptor beta chains from one sample in a study of blood T cells in healthy people across ages. A single record per CDR3 protein comes from TCRdb applying MiXCR to the 5' RACE reads. In the table there are 550,000 to 800,000 distinct CDR3 sequences, approximately 21% of which are singletons. Sequencing used blood. The receptors were sampled from a man in his sixties or seventies in good health. The CDR3 runs from the conserved cysteine through the conserved F or W. The D gene is left open where the match is weak. For some rows the clone size is stated as once, few or many, or as a class when expanded; others skip it.

>once|12|TRBD1|TRBJ2-7|TRBV29-1
TGCAGCACCCGGGACAGCGCCTACGAGCAGTACTTC
CSTRDSAYEQYF
>-|20|-|TRBJ2-7|TRBV21-1
TGTGCCAGCATCCAGGGACAGGGGTGCCCCTCAAACCTCCGAGGCCACGAGCAGTACTTC
CASIQGQGCPSNLRGHEQYF
>-|16|-|TRBJ1-1|TRBV6-5
TGTGCCAGCAGCCTAACGGGGCTATCCTTGCACACTGAAGCTTTCTTT
CASSLTGLSLHTEAFF
>few|14|TRBD2|TRBJ2-1|TRBV12-3/TRBV12-4
TGTGCCAGCAGTTGGACTAGCGGGAGGTATGAGCAGTTCTTC
CASSWTSGRYEQFF
>few|15|-|TRBJ2-5|TRBV18
TGTGCCAGCTCACCACTAGCGGCCACAGGGGAGGCCCAGTACTTC
CASSPLAATGEAQYF
>-|15|-|TRBJ1-1|TRBV5-4
TGTGCCAGCAGCTTACAGGGTACCTGGGGCACTGAAGCTTTCTTT
CASSLQGTWGTEAFF
>-|14|-|TRBJ1-6|TRBV5-1
TGCGCCAGCAGCCCGCGAAACTCCGGGTCACCCCTCCACTTT
CASSPRNSGSPLHF
>-|15|-|TRBJ2-1|TRBV18
TGTGCCAGCTCACCTAGCGAGAGCTCCTACAATGAGCAGTTCTTC
CASSPSESSYNEQFF
>-|18|-|TRBJ2-4|TRBV10-3
TGTGCCATCAGTGAGTCGACAGGAATAGCCCTAGCCAAAAACATTCAGTACTTC
CAISESTGIALAKNIQYF
>many|13|-|TRBJ2-7|TRBV7-9
TGTGCCAGCAGTCTCGGACTCTCCTACGAGCAGTACTTC
CASSLGLSYEQYF
>-|13|-|TRBJ2-5|TRBV6-1
TGTGCCAGCAGTGACGGACCGCAAGAGACCCAGTACTTC
CASSDGPQETQYF
>once|13|-|TRBJ1-2|TRBV7-2
TGTGCCAGCAGCTTATACAGGTCCGGGGGCTACACCTTC
CASSLYRSGGYTF
>many|12|-|TRBJ2-5|TRBV7-6
TGTGCCAGCAGCTTAGATGACAGGACCCAGTACTTC
CASSLDDRTQYF
>many|15|-|TRBJ1-4|TRBV15
TGTGCCACCAGCGCTGACGGAGAAACTAATGAAAAACTGTTTTTT
CATSADGETNEKLFF
>few|18|-|TRBJ2-7|TRBV12-5
TGTGCTAGTGGTTTGGTACCTCGAGGTCAGATGTTATCTTACGAGCAGTACTTC
CASGLVPRGQMLSYEQYF
>-|16|-|TRBJ2-5|TRBV7-8
TGTGCCAGCAGCTTAGGGGGGGCCTCCACCTTTGGGACCCAGTACTTC
CASSLGGASTFGTQYF
>-|14|-|TRBJ2-5|TRBV4-2
TGTGCCAGCAGCCAAGATGCCCTGAGGGAGACCCAGTACTTC
CASSQDALRETQYF
>few|15|TRBD2|TRBJ2-1|TRBV2
TGTGCCAGCAGATTAACGGGAGGGTCTGGCGATGAGCAGTTCTTC
CASRLTGGSGDEQFF
>few|15|TRBD1|TRBJ2-7|TRBV5-1
TGCGCCAGCAGCTTGGAAGTAGGGACAGGCCGAGAGCAGTACTTC
CASSLEVGTGREQYF
>-|13|-|TRBJ1-2|TRBV3-1
TGTGCCAGCCGGGGCGCGACGAGGTATGGCTACACCTTC
CASRGATRYGYTF
>-|15|TRBD1|TRBJ1-4|TRBV30
TGTGCAACCACGGGACAGGGCTTGCCTAATGAAAAACTGTTTTTT
CATTGQGLPNEKLFF
>-|16|-|TRBJ2-7|TRBV7-9
TGTGCCAGCAGCTTAGCGAAATCTAGGACCCTGGACGAGCAGTACTTC
CASSLAKSRTLDEQYF
>-|18|-|TRBJ1-2|TRBV6-5
TGTGCCAGCAGTTACTCGGGTCGTTATGGGAGGCTTAACTATGGCTACACCTTC
CASSYSGRYGRLNYGYTF
>few|20|TRBD2|TRBJ2-1|TRBV28
TGTGCCAGCAGTACACGACATGAGGCTAGCGGGAGCCACTCCTACAATGAGCAGTTCTTC
CASSTRHEASGSHSYNEQFF
>few|15|-|TRBJ1-6|TRBV27
TGTGCCAGCAGTTTAGTTCAGGGCGGAATTTCACCCCTCCACTTT
CASSLVQGGISPLHF
>few|14|TRBD2|TRBJ2-1|TRBV2
TGTGCCAGCAGTGAACTAGCGGGTTGGAATGAGCAGTTCTTC
CASSELAGWNEQFF
>-|16|-|TRBJ2-4|TRBV5-1
TGCGCCAGCAGCCGGTCCGGGACCCCAGACAAAAACATTCAGTACTTC
CASSRSGTPDKNIQYF
>-|13|-|TRBJ1-2|TRBV6-1
TGTGCCAGCAGTCAAAATTCGAACTCTGGCTACACCTTC
CASSQNSNSGYTF
>-|16|TRBD2|TRBJ2-3|TRBV28
TGTGCCAGTGTAGCGGGAGAGGCGGTGAGCACAGATACGCAGTATTTT
CASVAGEAVSTDTQYF
>few|11|-|TRBJ2-3|TRBV20-1
TGCAGTGCTAGTCTCGGAGATACGCAGTATTTT
CSASLGDTQYF
>-|14|-|TRBJ1-2|TRBV20-1
TGCAGTGCTTCCCGAGGAGGTTCCCTCTATGGCTACACCTTC
CSASRGGSLYGYTF
>-|16|-|TRBJ1-4|TRBV7-9
TGTGCCAGCAGCTTAAAGGTTCTGGGGGCTTCCGAAAAACTGTTTTTT
CASSLKVLGASEKLFF
>-|15|TRBD1|TRBJ2-2|TRBV2
TGTGCCAGCAGCCGGACAGGGGGCGAGGGCGGGGAGCTGTTTTTT
CASSRTGGEGGELFF
>few|13|-|TRBJ2-7|TRBV28
TGTGCCAGCAGTTTAATCCGGGAGAGCGAGCAGTACTTC
CASSLIRESEQYF
>-|11|TRBD1|TRBJ2-1|TRBV3-1
TGTGCCAGCAGGACAGGGGCTGAGCAGTTCTTC
CASRTGAEQFF
>few|14|-|TRBJ2-7|TRBV25-1
TGTGCCAGCAGTCCCCCGGGTCTGACCTACGTGCAGTACTTC
CASSPPGLTYVQYF
>-|17|TRBD2|TRBJ2-5|TRBV9
TGTGCCAGCAGCGTAGGGGAGACTAGCGGGATCCAAGAGACCCAGTACTTC
CASSVGETSGIQETQYF
>-|16|-|TRBJ2-5|TRBV10-3
TGTGCCATCAGTGTCGAAGGGGAGGCATTCCAAGAGACCCAGTACTTC
CAISVEGEAFQETQYF
>many|12|-|TRBJ2-1|TRBV20-1
TGCAGTGCTAGTCGCACGTACAATGAGCAGTTCTTC
CSASRTYNEQFF
>-|14|-|TRBJ1-2|TRBV18
TGTGCCAGCTCACCCCTAGACAGGAACTATGGCTACACCTTC
CASSPLDRNYGYTF
>many|16|-|TRBJ2-3|TRBV12-3/TRBV12-4
TGTGCCAGCAGTCCTAAACAGGGACGACCCACAGATACGCAGTATTTT
CASSPKQGRPTDTQYF
>-|15|TRBD1|TRBJ2-7|TRBV6-2/TRBV6-3
TGTGCCAGCAACCACGAAGGGACAGGGTCCCACGAGCAGTACTTC
CASNHEGTGSHEQYF